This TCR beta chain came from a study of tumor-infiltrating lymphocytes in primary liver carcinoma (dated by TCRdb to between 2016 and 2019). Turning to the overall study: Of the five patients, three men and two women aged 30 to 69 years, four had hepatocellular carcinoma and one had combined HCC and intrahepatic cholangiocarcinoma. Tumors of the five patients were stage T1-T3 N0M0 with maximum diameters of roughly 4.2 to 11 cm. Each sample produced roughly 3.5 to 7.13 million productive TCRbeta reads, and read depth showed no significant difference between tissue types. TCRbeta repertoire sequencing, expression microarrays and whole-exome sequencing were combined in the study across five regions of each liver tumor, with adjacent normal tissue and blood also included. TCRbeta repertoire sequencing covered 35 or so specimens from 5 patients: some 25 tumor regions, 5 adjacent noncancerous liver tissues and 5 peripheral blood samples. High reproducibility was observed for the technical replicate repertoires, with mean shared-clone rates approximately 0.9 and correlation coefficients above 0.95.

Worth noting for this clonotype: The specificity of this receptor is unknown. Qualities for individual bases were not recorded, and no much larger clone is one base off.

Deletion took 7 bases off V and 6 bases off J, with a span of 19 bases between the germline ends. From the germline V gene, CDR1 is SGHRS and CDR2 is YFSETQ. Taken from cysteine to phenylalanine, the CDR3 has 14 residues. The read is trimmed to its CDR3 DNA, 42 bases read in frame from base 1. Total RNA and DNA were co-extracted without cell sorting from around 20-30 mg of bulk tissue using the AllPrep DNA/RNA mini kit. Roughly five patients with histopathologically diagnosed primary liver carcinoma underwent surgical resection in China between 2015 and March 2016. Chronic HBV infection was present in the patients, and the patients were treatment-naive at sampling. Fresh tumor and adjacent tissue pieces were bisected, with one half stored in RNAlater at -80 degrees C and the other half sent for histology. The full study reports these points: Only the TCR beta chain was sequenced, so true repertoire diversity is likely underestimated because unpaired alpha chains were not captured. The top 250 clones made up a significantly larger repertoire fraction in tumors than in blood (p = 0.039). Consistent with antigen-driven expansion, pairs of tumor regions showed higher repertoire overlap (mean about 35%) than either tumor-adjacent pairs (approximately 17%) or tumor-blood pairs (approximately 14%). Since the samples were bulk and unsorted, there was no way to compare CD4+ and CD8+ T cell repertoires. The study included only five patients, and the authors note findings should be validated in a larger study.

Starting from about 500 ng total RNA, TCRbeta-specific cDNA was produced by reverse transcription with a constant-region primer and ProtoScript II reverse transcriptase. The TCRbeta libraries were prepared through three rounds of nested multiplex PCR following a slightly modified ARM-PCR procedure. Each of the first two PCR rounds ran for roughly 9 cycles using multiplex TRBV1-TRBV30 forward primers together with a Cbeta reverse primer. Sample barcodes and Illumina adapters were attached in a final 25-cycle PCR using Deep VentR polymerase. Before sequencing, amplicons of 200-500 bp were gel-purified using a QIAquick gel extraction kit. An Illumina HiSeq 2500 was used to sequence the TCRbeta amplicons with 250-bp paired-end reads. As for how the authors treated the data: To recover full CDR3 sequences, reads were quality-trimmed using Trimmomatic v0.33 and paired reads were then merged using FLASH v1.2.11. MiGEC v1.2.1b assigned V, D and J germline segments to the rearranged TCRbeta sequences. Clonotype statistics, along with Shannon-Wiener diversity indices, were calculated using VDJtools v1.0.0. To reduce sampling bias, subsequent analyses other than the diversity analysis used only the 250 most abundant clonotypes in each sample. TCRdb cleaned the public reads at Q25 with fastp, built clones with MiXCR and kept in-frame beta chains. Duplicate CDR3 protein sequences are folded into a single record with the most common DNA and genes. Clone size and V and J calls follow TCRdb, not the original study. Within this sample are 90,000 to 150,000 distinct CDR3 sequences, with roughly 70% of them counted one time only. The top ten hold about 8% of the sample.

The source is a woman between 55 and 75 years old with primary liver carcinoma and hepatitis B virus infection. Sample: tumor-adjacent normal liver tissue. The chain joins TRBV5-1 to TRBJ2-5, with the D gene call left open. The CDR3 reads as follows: CASGHIVEIKTQYF. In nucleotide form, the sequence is TGCGCCAGCGGCCATATAGTGGAGATAAAGACCCAGTACTTC.